This is a list of T cell receptor beta chains from one sample in a study of human T cells and chemical hapten exposure. MiXCR, applied by TCRdb to the RACE reads, yields one record per CDR3 protein. The profile shows more than 60,000 distinct CDR3 sequences, over 8.5% of them singletons. What was sequenced was whole blood. All receptors derive from a male donor in good health. Some clones in this sample may be carry-over from other donors' samples. CDR3s include the opening cysteine and the closing phenylalanine or tryptophan. Each record gives: D gene, V gene, clone size, J gene, CDR3 DNA, CDR3 protein. The D gene is left open where the match is weak. Clone size appears in some rows only: once, few, many, or a class for an expanded clone.

D: -
V: TRBV10-1
size: few
J: TRBJ2-2
DNA: TGCGCCAGCAGTCCCAGGGAGAGCGCGAACACCGGGGAGCTGTTTTTT
CDR3: CASSPRESANTGELFF

D: -
V: TRBV5-1
size: few
J: TRBJ2-2
DNA: TGCGCCAGCAGCTCGGCCGGGGAGCTGTTTTTT
CDR3: CASSSAGELFF

D: -
V: TRBV6-1
size: few
J: TRBJ1-3
DNA: TGTGCCAGCAGTGAAGCTACAGGTCTTGGAAACACCATATATTTT
CDR3: CASSEATGLGNTIYF

D: TRBD1
V: TRBV4-2
size: -
J: TRBJ1-4
DNA: TGTGCCAGCAGCACTATCCGGGACAGGGCGGAATTTGTGTTTTTT
CDR3: CASSTIRDRAEFVFF

D: -
V: TRBV4-1
size: many
J: TRBJ2-3
DNA: TGCGCCAGCAGCCTTCTCGGCGCGGTAAGCACAGATACGCAGTATTTT
CDR3: CASSLLGAVSTDTQYF

D: -
V: TRBV2
size: -
J: TRBJ2-7
DNA: TGTGCCAGCAGTGAAATGACTAGAGGAGGGCACGAGCAGTACTTC
CDR3: CASSEMTRGGHEQYF

D: -
V: TRBV7-9
size: many
J: TRBJ1-2
DNA: TGTGCCAGCAGCTTAGTAGGAGGCTACACCTTC
CDR3: CASSLVGGYTF

D: -
V: TRBV9
size: -
J: TRBJ1-2
DNA: TGTGCCAGCAGCGTAGTCGGAGAGCTCTATGGCTACACCTTC
CDR3: CASSVVGELYGYTF

D: -
V: TRBV7-6
size: few
J: TRBJ2-1
DNA: TGTGCCAGCAGCTCGGACGGCCGGTCCTACAATGAGCAGTTCTTC
CDR3: CASSSDGRSYNEQFF

D: -
V: TRBV13
size: few
J: TRBJ1-2
DNA: TGTGCCAGCAGCCGTCTCCGGGGAGGGGCAGGAGGCTACACCTTC
CDR3: CASSRLRGGAGGYTF

D: -
V: TRBV10-3
size: few
J: TRBJ1-6
DNA: TGTGCCATCAGTGAGTCGACGGAAGCGAATTCACCCCTCCACTTT
CDR3: CAISESTEANSPLHF

D: -
V: TRBV20-1
size: few
J: TRBJ1-5
DNA: TGCAGTGCTAGAAGGGGGGTTACTCAGCCCCAGCATTTT
CDR3: CSARRGVTQPQHF

D: TRBD1
V: TRBV20-1
size: -
J: TRBJ1-5
DNA: TGCAGTGCTAGGGCGGGGGCAGGGGGAAGGATTCAGCCCCAGCATTTT
CDR3: CSARAGAGGRIQPQHF

D: -
V: TRBV6-1
size: few
J: TRBJ2-1
DNA: TGTGCCAGCAGTGAATCAGGCAGGAATGAGCAGTTCTTC
CDR3: CASSESGRNEQFF

D: -
V: TRBV7-9
size: few
J: TRBJ1-5
DNA: TGTGCCAGCACTATAGGGTCTAATCAGCCCCAGCATTTT
CDR3: CASTIGSNQPQHF